The entry that follows covers one T cell receptor (beta chain) sequence. The antigen is undetermined. TCRdb's copy holds only in-frame clones and misses some; the assay was immunoSEQ multiplex PCR. The sample includes 2,500,000 or so clones, more than 85% seen only once; the top ten take about 0.34%. This entry is derived from a study of shared clonotypes between healthy human individuals. The CDR3 length is 15 residues. The V gene end was trimmed by 4 bases and the J gene end by 2 bases; junction bases not matched to a gene: 8. Germline V gene lookup returns CDR1 SGHRS and CDR2 YFSETQ. Study results and caveats: Some clonotypes were shared by all four sorted-subset donors, while others were not shared. The non-shared ones had lower generation probabilities than the shared ones. Although depth was large, rarefaction showed that sequencing of the sorted subsets was incomplete.

The TCR sequence derives from a man aged 18 to 30 in good health. Some clones in this sample may be carry-over from other donors' samples. Sample: naive CD4+ T cells from PBMCs. The sample's subset: CD45RA+ positively selected. V is TRBV5-1 and J is TRBJ2-5; 7 nucleotides align to TRBD1. Here the CDR3 DNA reads TGCGCCAGCAGCCCCGGACCGACAGGGCAAGAGACCCAGTACTTC. The encoded protein is CASSPGPTGQETQYF.